This is a list of T cell receptor beta chains from one sample in a study of T-cell memory formation after mild COVID-19. MiXCR was run by TCRdb on the 5' RACE reads, yielding one entry per CDR3 protein. The sample lists hundreds of thousands of distinct CDR3 sequences; roughly 15% were seen once. Input material: PBMCs or a T cell subset sorted from them (not recorded which). These receptors came from a man between 18 and 29 years old who had mild COVID-19 (a few samples of this study predate the infection). Cell type and time point are not known. The CDR3 runs from the conserved cysteine through the conserved F or W. The D gene is left open where the match is weak. Clone size is stated in some rows and not others, as once, few, many or a class when expanded.

clone size: few
V gene: TRBV20-1
D gene: TRBD1
J gene: TRBJ2-2
CDR3 protein: CSAAPGTEATGELFF
CDR3 DNA: TGCAGTGCCGCCCCCGGGACAGAGGCGACCGGGGAGCTGTTTTTT

clone size: .
V gene: TRBV5-1
D gene: .
J gene: TRBJ2-1
CDR3 protein: CASNPRQVGSSYNEQFF
CDR3 DNA: TGCGCCAGCAACCCCCGGCAGGTGGGAAGCTCATACAATGAGCAGTTCTTC

clone size: .
V gene: TRBV6-6
D gene: .
J gene: TRBJ2-7
CDR3 protein: CASKALRDLSYEQYF
CDR3 DNA: TGTGCCAGCAAGGCCCTCCGGGACTTATCCTACGAGCAGTACTTC

clone size: .
V gene: TRBV30
D gene: TRBD1
J gene: TRBJ2-7
CDR3 protein: CAWTPGTATFEQYF
CDR3 DNA: TGTGCCTGGACCCCCGGGACAGCTACTTTCGAGCAGTACTTC

clone size: .
V gene: TRBV9
D gene: TRBD2
J gene: TRBJ2-3
CDR3 protein: CASSKSSGGPGGGQYF
CDR3 DNA: TGTGCCAGCAGCAAATCTAGCGGGGGGCCCGGAGGGGGGCAGTATTTT

clone size: .
V gene: TRBV6-5
D gene: .
J gene: TRBJ1-2
CDR3 protein: CASSYSAEANYGYTF
CDR3 DNA: TGTGCCAGCAGTTACTCAGCGGAAGCTAACTATGGCTACACCTTC

clone size: .
V gene: TRBV4-3
D gene: TRBD1
J gene: TRBJ1-6
CDR3 protein: CASSHPGTGADSPLHF
CDR3 DNA: TGCGCCAGCAGCCATCCCGGGACAGGGGCGGACTCACCCCTCCACTTT

clone size: .
V gene: TRBV7-2
D gene: .
J gene: TRBJ1-5
CDR3 protein: CASSPNREGNQPQHF
CDR3 DNA: TGTGCCAGCAGCCCGAACAGGGAGGGCAATCAGCCCCAGCATTTT

clone size: many
V gene: TRBV20-1
D gene: TRBD2
J gene: TRBJ2-1
CDR3 protein: CSATIAGGNNNEQFF
CDR3 DNA: TGCAGTGCTACCATAGCGGGGGGGAACAACAATGAGCAGTTCTTC

clone size: many
V gene: TRBV4-3
D gene: .
J gene: TRBJ2-1
CDR3 protein: CASSQPDSGNEQFF
CDR3 DNA: TGCGCCAGCAGCCAGCCCGACTCGGGGAATGAGCAGTTCTTC

clone size: .
V gene: TRBV28
D gene: .
J gene: TRBJ1-1
CDR3 protein: CASSLGRENTEAFF
CDR3 DNA: TGTGCCAGCAGTTTGGGCAGGGAGAACACTGAAGCTTTCTTT

clone size: few
V gene: TRBV20-1
D gene: .
J gene: TRBJ1-6
CDR3 protein: CSAARPTGGNSPLHF
CDR3 DNA: TGCAGTGCTGCCCGCCCAACCGGGGGCAATTCACCCCTCCACTTT

clone size: .
V gene: TRBV4-2
D gene: .
J gene: TRBJ1-1
CDR3 protein: CASSQDDDRVSTEAFF
CDR3 DNA: TGTGCCAGCAGCCAAGATGACGACCGAGTGAGCACTGAAGCTTTCTTT

clone size: many
V gene: TRBV7-2
D gene: .
J gene: TRBJ2-1
CDR3 protein: CASSLEYEQFF
CDR3 DNA: TGTGCCAGCAGCTTAGAGTATGAGCAGTTCTTC

clone size: .
V gene: TRBV7-3
D gene: TRBD2
J gene: TRBJ2-1
CDR3 protein: CASSLTSGGTYNEQFF
CDR3 DNA: TGTGCCAGCAGTCTGACTAGCGGGGGCACCTACAATGAGCAGTTCTTC

clone size: few
V gene: TRBV4-3
D gene: .
J gene: TRBJ2-1
CDR3 protein: CASSQDFRGSYNEQFF
CDR3 DNA: TGCGCCAGCAGCCAAGATTTCAGGGGCTCCTACAATGAGCAGTTCTTC

clone size: many
V gene: TRBV4-1
D gene: .
J gene: TRBJ2-7
CDR3 protein: CASSQEGYFGSYEQYF
CDR3 DNA: TGCGCCAGCAGCCAAGAAGGGTATTTTGGGTCCTACGAGCAGTACTTC

clone size: few
V gene: TRBV9
D gene: .
J gene: TRBJ1-1
CDR3 protein: CASSVRGRNTEAFF
CDR3 DNA: TGTGCCAGCAGCGTCCGGGGGCGGAACACTGAAGCTTTCTTT

clone size: few
V gene: TRBV7-9
D gene: .
J gene: TRBJ1-2
CDR3 protein: CASGQGGAYGYTF
CDR3 DNA: TGTGCCAGCGGCCAGGGCGGGGCCTATGGCTACACCTTC

clone size: .
V gene: TRBV7-2
D gene: .
J gene: TRBJ2-5
CDR3 protein: CASSFGLTGQETQYF
CDR3 DNA: TGTGCCAGCAGCTTTGGCCTGACGGGTCAAGAGACCCAGTACTTC

clone size: few
V gene: TRBV6-5
D gene: .
J gene: TRBJ2-1
CDR3 protein: CASSYSTPGSYLGNEQFF
CDR3 DNA: TGTGCCAGCAGTTATTCCACGCCCGGGTCTTACCTGGGGAATGAGCAGTTCTTC

clone size: .
V gene: TRBV5-1
D gene: TRBD2
J gene: TRBJ2-5
CDR3 protein: CASSLEGASGAETKYF
CDR3 DNA: TGCGCCAGCAGCTTGGAGGGAGCTAGCGGGGCCGAGACCAAGTACTTC

clone size: few
V gene: TRBV5-1
D gene: .
J gene: TRBJ2-5
CDR3 protein: CASSLRDHLQYF
CDR3 DNA: TGCGCCAGCAGCTTGCGAGATCATCTTCAGTACTTC

clone size: many
V gene: TRBV28
D gene: .
J gene: TRBJ1-5
CDR3 protein: CASSLTGAGQPQHF
CDR3 DNA: TGCGCCAGCAGCTTGACGGGGGCCGGTCAGCCCCAGCATTTT

clone size: .
V gene: TRBV12-3/TRBV12-4
D gene: .
J gene: TRBJ1-2
CDR3 protein: CASRLSGTDYGYTF
CDR3 DNA: TGTGCCAGCCGACTCTCCGGGACTGACTATGGCTACACCTTC

clone size: few
V gene: TRBV20-1
D gene: TRBD1
J gene: TRBJ1-1
CDR3 protein: CSARDSGQGRNTEAFF
CDR3 DNA: TGCAGTGCTAGAGATTCGGGACAGGGGAGGAACACTGAAGCTTTCTTT

clone size: few
V gene: TRBV27
D gene: TRBD2
J gene: TRBJ2-1
CDR3 protein: CASGLLAGRNEQFF
CDR3 DNA: TGTGCCAGCGGGCTACTAGCGGGGAGGAATGAGCAGTTCTTC